These 18 T cell receptor beta chains were all obtained from the same sample, sequenced in a study of shared clonotypes between healthy human individuals (dated by TCRdb to the early 2020s). Library construction relied on the immunoSEQ multiplex PCR assay. TCRdb retrieved this table from immuneACCESS and kept in-frame rearrangements only. Not all clones are present; in checked studies, unresolved V genes account for under half, and no reason is known for the remainder. The sample table records approximately 1.5 million clones; 95% to 99% of these occur just once. Jointly, the top ten make up roughly 0.45% of the sample. Sequences were obtained from naive CD4+ T cells sorted from blood. Explained via the paper, the cell subset or site label denotes: CD45RA+ positively selected. Every receptor here comes from a man aged 30 to 39 in good health.

The chain carries TRBV5-5 and TRBJ1-1, with D possibly being TRBD1 (5 bases). V dropped 4 bases and J dropped 7 bases, with 11 bases sitting between them. The CDR3 contains 12 residues. Germline V lookup: CDR1 SGHKS, CDR2 YYEKEE (reference sequence). The CDR3: CASSVTGVEAFF. CDR3 nucleotides: TGTGCCAGCAGCGTCACAGGAGTTGAAGCTTTCTTT.

In its sample, this clone was seen once. The chain recombines TRBV5-1 with TRBJ1-1, with 7 bases that match TRBD1. From germline, CDR1 is SGHRS and CDR2 YFSETQ. The CDR3 extends over 16 amino acids. Unmatched junction bases numbered 9, after V lost 4 bases and J lost 0 bases. The CDR3 nucleotides read TGCGCCAGCAGCCTACCGGGACAGTGGATGAACACTGAAGCTTTCTTT. Protein product: CASSLPGQWMNTEAFF.

With respect to this clone: This same CDR3 is encoded by further DNA sequences in the sample. The rearrangement uses TRBV18 and TRBJ2-5; D is possibly TRBD1 or TRBD2 (5 bases each). V lost 3 bases and J 2 bases, leaving 10 bases between the germline ends. The CDR3 contains 14 residues. CDR1 and CDR2 (germline): KGHSH, LQKENI. The CDR3 loop is CASSPGTVQETQYF. CDR3 nucleotides: TGTGCCAGCTCACCCGGGACGGTGCAAGAGACCCAGTACTTC.

V and J are TRBV5-5 and TRBJ2-2; possibly TRBD2 for D (6 bases). The CDR3 runs to 17 residues. V gave up 2 bases and J gave up 2 bases, with 16 bases separating them. Germline V gives CDR1 SGHKS, CDR2 YYEKEE (reference sequence). The CDR3 region has the DNA TGTGCCAGCAGCTTAGGGACTTTAGGGAGAAACACCGGGGAGCTGTTTTTT. Protein: CASSLGTLGRNTGELFF.

The chain employs TRBV2 and TRBJ2-7; D not certain. The CDR3 spans 12 residues. Germline V gives CDR1 SNHLY, CDR2 FYNNEI. V lost 8 bases, J lost 0 bases, and 8 bases lay in between. CDR3 region: CASLPGSYEQYF. The CDR3 nucleotides read TGTGCCAGCCTGCCAGGCTCCTACGAGCAGTACTTC.

The chain joins TRBV4-1 to TRBJ2-1; unclear D gene. The CDR3 sequence is 13 residues long. From germline, CDR1 is MGHRA and CDR2 YSYEKL. V was pared by 0 bases and J by 10 bases, with 10 bases between. The CDR3 loop reads CASSQEGRTEQFF. CDR3 bases: TGCGCCAGCAGCCAAGAAGGGCGGACGGAGCAGTTCTTC.

The chain joins TRBV10-1 to TRBJ2-1; 7 positions match TRBD2. The V and J ends lost 0 bases and 3 bases, in that order; junction bases with no gene match: 2. The germline CDR1 and CDR2 sequences are WNHNN and SYGVQD (reference sequence). This CDR3 comprises 15 residues. This CDR3 reads CASSESTSYYNEQFF. CDR3 nucleotides: TGCGCCAGCAGTGAGTCGACTAGCTACTACAATGAGCAGTTCTTC.

This clone was observed once. The V gene is TRBV9, the J gene TRBJ2-7, with D uncertain. CDR1 is SGDLS, CDR2 YYNGEE, per germline. V lost 4 bases, J lost 5 bases, and 10 bases lay in between. There are 12 residues in the CDR3. The CDR3 loop is CASSPRANEQYF. The CDR3 region has the DNA TGTGCCAGCAGCCCTCGGGCGAACGAGCAGTACTTC.

V and J are TRBV11-2 and TRBJ1-1, with 8 bases fitting TRBD1. The CDR3 loop spans 13 amino acids. J was trimmed by 11 bases and V by 5 bases; bases with no gene match: 10. Germline V lookup: CDR1 SGHAT, CDR2 FQNNGV. CDR3 residues: CASSPGTGGAAFF. CDR3 DNA: TGTGCCAGCAGCCCAGGGACAGGAGGGGCGGCTTTCTTT.

The CDR3 coding sequence is TGTGCCAGCAGCCCCTCTGGGGGACAGGGGGAGAGGGAGCAGTACTTC. This sequence encodes CASSPSGGQGEREQYF. The V call is TRBV7-2, the J call TRBJ2-7, with 11 bases fitting TRBD1. The CDR3 runs 16 residues. J was trimmed by 7 bases and V by 5 bases; bases with no gene match: 13. Germline CDR1 and CDR2: SGHTA and FQGNSA.

This sequence joins TRBV19 and TRBJ1-5, with D maybe TRBD1 (5 bases). Germline values: CDR1 LNHDA, CDR2 SQIVND (reference sequence). Trimming cost V 3 bases and J 6 bases, with 15 bases left between them. This CDR3 is 15 amino acids long. CDR3 region: CASSISRRGIQPQHF. DNA of the CDR3: TGTGCCAGTAGTATTTCCCGAAGGGGTATTCAGCCCCAGCATTTT.

J is TRBJ2-7 and V is TRBV19; unclear D gene. Germline V gives CDR1 LNHDA, CDR2 SQIVND (reference sequence). The V end was cut by 3 bases, the J end by 2 bases, with 14 bases between. The CDR3 is 15 residues long. CDR3 bases: TGTGCCAGTAGTATCATTTGGGGAAAGGCCTACGAGCAGTACTTC. It codes for CASSIIWGKAYEQYF.

The rearrangement links TRBV29-1 to TRBJ2-1; 9 nucleotides agree with TRBD2. CDR3 size: 14 residues. CDR1 and CDR2 (germline): SQVTM, ANQGSEA. The CDR3 region has the DNA TGCAGTTTCCTAGCGGGATTTCCCTACAATGAGCAGTTCTTC. Amino acid sequence: CSFLAGFPYNEQFF.

The chain couples TRBV28 to TRBJ2-1; D unresolved. The CDR3 consists of 14 residues. Per the germline V gene, CDR1 is MDHEN and CDR2 is SYDVKM. V was clipped by 2 bases and J by 0 bases, with 5 bases between them. The CDR3 protein is CASSLRSSYNEQFF. The DNA for the CDR3 is TGTGCCAGCAGTTTACGGAGCTCCTACAATGAGCAGTTCTTC.

The sample holds one count of this clone. Here the CDR3 reads CAISEREGQKRGYEQYF. The CDR3 coding sequence is TGTGCCATCAGTGAACGGGAGGGACAAAAAAGGGGATACGAGCAGTACTTC. The chain carries TRBV10-3 and TRBJ2-7; TRBD2 matches 8 bases. CDR1 and CDR2 (germline): ENHRY, SYGVKD. The CDR3 length is 17 residues. V gave up 3 bases and J gave up 4 bases; unmatched junction bases: 14.

The gene calls are TRBV6-1 and TRBJ2-1, with D possibly matching TRBD2 (5 bases). CDR3 length: 15 amino acids. CDR1 is MNHNS, CDR2 SASEGT, per germline. V lost 7 bases and J lost 0, with 13 bases in between. This chain's CDR3 is CASTLGLASYNEQFF. CDR3 in DNA: TGTGCCAGCACCCTCGGCCTAGCCTCCTACAATGAGCAGTTCTTC.

The rearrangement links TRBV14 to TRBJ1-2; D call uncertain. V lost 2 bases and J 3 bases, leaving 7 bases between the germline ends. The CDR3 totals 13 residues. Germline V gene sequence: CDR1 SGHDN, CDR2 FVKESK. The CDR3 loop reads CASSQLGYYGYTF. The CDR3 DNA follows: TGTGCCAGCAGCCAATTAGGGTACTATGGCTACACCTTC.

This clone came up once. This chain connects TRBV7-9 to TRBJ2-1; 13 bases line up with TRBD2. The V segment lost 5 bases and the J segment 7 bases; nucleotides outside the gene matches: 5. Germline loops: CDR1 SEHNR, CDR2 FQNEAQ (reference sequence). The CDR3 consists of 15 residues. The CDR3 sequence: CASSRRTSGSNEQFF. For the CDR3, the DNA is TGTGCCAGCAGCCGCAGGACTAGCGGGAGTAATGAGCAGTTCTTC.